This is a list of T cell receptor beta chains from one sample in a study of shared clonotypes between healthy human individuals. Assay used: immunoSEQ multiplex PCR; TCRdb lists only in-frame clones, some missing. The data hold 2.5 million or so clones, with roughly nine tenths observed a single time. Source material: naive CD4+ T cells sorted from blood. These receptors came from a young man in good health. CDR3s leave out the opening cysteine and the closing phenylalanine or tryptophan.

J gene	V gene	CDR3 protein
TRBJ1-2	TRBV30	AWTPGGNYGYT
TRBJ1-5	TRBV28	ASSNQGTSNQPQH
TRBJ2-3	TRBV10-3	AISDGTSGGPSTDTQY
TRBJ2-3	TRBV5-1	ASSLAQGADTQY
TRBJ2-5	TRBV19	ASSIVTSGSRETQY
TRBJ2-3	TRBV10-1	ASSERETLRPDTQY
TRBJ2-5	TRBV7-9	ASSAKPGETQY
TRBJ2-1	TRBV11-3	ASSLGTSGNNEQF
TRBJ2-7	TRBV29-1	SARTGFSSEQY
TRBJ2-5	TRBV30	AWSVLLAGETQY
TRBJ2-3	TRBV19	ASSRGRTSGLTDTQY
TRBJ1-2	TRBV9	ASSVTGTGNYGYT
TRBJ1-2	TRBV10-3	AISGTEYGYT
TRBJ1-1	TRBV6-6	ASGLDRGWGTEAF
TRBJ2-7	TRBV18	ASSPQGPGQY
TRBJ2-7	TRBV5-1	ASSLGGLGSYEQY
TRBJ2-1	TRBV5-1	ASSFNNEQF
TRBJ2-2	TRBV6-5	ASNQGAGELF
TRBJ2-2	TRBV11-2	ASSSRPDPNTGELF
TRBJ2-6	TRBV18	ASSLPSATGANVLT
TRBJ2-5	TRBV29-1	SGSSGPSWRETQY
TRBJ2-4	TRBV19	ASSYAPAYGKNIQY
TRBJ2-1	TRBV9	ASSVPRLAGVNEQF
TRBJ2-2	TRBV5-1	ASSLGQSAGELF
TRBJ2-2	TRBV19	ASMSEFLNTGELF
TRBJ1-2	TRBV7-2	ASSLLDGNYGYT
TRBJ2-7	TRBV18	ASSPPYSGGPKVYEQY
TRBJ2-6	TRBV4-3	ASSPSQGEVFSGANVLT